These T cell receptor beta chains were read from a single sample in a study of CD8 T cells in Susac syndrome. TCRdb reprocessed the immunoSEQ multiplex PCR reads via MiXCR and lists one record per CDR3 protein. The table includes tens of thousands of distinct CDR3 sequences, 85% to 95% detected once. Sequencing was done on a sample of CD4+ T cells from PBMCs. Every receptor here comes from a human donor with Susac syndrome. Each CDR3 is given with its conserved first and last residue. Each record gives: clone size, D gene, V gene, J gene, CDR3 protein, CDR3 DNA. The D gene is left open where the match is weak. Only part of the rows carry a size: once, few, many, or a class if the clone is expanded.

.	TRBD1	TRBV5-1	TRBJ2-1	CASSLQTGSDNEQFF	TGCGCCAGCAGCCTCCAGACAGGGTCCGACAATGAGCAGTTCTTC
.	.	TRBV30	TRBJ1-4	CAWSVKTKLFF	TGTGCCTGGAGTGTAAAGACCAAACTGTTTTTT
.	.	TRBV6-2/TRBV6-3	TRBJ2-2	CASSPTRTSGELFF	TGTGCCAGCAGTCCGACCCGCACTAGCGGGGAGCTGTTTTTT
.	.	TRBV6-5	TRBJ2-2	CAIQTVNTGELFF	TGTGCCATACAGACAGTGAACACCGGGGAGCTGTTTTTT
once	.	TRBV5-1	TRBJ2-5	CASSLIPAGEETQYF	TGCGCCAGCAGCTTGATTCCGGCAGGGGAAGAGACCCAGTACTTC
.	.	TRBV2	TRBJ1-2	CASVVAGDSGYTF	TGTGCCAGCGTGGTCGCGGGGGATAGTGGCTACACCTTC
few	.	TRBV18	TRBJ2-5	CASSPRRETQYF	TGTGCCAGCTCACCACGCAGGGAGACCCAGTACTTC
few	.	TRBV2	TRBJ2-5	CASSKEETQYF	TGTGCCAGCTCAAAGGAAGAGACCCAGTACTTC
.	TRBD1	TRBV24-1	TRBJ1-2	CATRDRGWGYTF	TGTGCCACCAGAGACAGGGGATGGGGCTACACCTTC
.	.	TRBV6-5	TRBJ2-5	CASSYSWRGGEETQYF	TGTGCCAGCAGTTACTCTTGGCGGGGAGGAGAGGAGACCCAGTACTTC
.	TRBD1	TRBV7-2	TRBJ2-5	CASSYQDRGPGETQYF	TGTGCCAGCAGCTACCAAGACAGGGGCCCTGGGGAGACCCAGTACTTC
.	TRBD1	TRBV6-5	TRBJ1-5	CASSYSRPPGGKQPQHF	TGTGCCAGCAGTTACTCCCGCCCCCCAGGGGGCAAGCAGCCCCAGCATTTT
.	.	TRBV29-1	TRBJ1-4	CSVFAGDEKLFF	TGCAGCGTTTTTGCAGGGGATGAAAAACTGTTTTTT
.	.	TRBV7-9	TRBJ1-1	CASSIAYRSHSEAFF	TGTGCCAGCAGCATCGCTTACAGAAGCCACTCTGAAGCTTTCTTT
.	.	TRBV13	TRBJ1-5	CASSLVEWGGNQPQHF	TGTGCCAGCAGCTTAGTGGAGTGGGGGGGCAATCAGCCCCAGCATTTT
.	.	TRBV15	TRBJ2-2	CATSRDTGRLTPGELFF	TGTGCCACCAGCAGAGATACAGGGAGGCTGACACCCGGGGAGCTGTTTTTT
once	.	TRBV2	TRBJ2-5	CATGRRRGETQYF	TGTGCCACCGGTCGGCGCAGGGGCGAGACCCAGTACTTC
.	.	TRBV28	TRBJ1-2	CASRAPGRSNYGYTF	TGTGCCAGCAGGGCCCCTGGACGATCTAACTATGGCTACACCTTC
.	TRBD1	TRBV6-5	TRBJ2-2	CASSSVRTGNTGELFF	TGTGCCAGCAGTTCAGTTAGGACAGGGAACACCGGGGAGCTGTTTTTT